Shown below are 25 T cell receptor beta chains from a single sample sequenced in a study of CD8+CD57+ T cells in acquired aplastic anemia. Template material for TCR beta VDJ and CDR3 profiling consisted of genomic DNA. One entry per CDR3 protein results from TCRdb running MiXCR on the reads. The repertoire holds 100,000 to 120,000 distinct CDR3 sequences, with around 50% as singletons. Specimen: sorted CD4+, CD8+, or CD8+CD57+ T cells (not recorded which) from PBMCs. Source of these receptors: a human donor in good health, serving as a control.

J is TRBJ2-1 and V is TRBV2, with D unresolved. Trimming cost V 10 bases and J 0 bases, with 13 bases left between them. CDR1 and CDR2 from the germline V gene are SNHLY and FYNNEI. The CDR3 has 14 amino acids. The CDR3 DNA is TGTGCCACCCGAGGACGGAACTCCTACAATGAGCAGTTCTTC. It codes for CATRGRNSYNEQFF. Variable domain in full (rest from reference TRBV2 and TRBJ2-1): EPEVTQTPSHQVTQMGQEVILRCVPISNHLYFYWYRQILGQKVEFLVSFYNNEISEKSEIFDDQFSVERPDGSNFTLKIRSTKLEDSAMYFCATRGRNSYNEQFFGPGTRLTVL.

In its sample, this clonotype was seen many times. CDR3 DNA sequence: TGCGCCAGCAGCCAAGATCAAAACGGGGACACAGATACGCAGTATTTT. Amino acid sequence: CASSQDQNGDTDTQYF. J is TRBJ2-3 and V is TRBV4-1, with D perhaps matching TRBD2 (5 bases). This CDR3 spans 16 amino acids. Germline V gene lookup returns CDR1 MGHRA and CDR2 YSYEKL. Trimming stripped 0 bases from V and 2 bases from J, with 12 bases between.

This clonotype was detected only a few times. V and J are TRBV20-1 and TRBJ2-7, with D perhaps matching TRBD1 or TRBD2 (6 bases each). Trimming stripped 1 base from V and 3 bases from J, with 16 bases between. CDR3 length: 15 residues. From germline, CDR1 is DFQATT and CDR2 SNEGSKA (reference sequence). This CDR3 is CSARGPARGGYEQYF. The CDR3 DNA reads as TGCAGTGCTAGAGGCCCCGCCAGGGGAGGCTACGAGCAGTACTTC.

The rearrangement joins TRBV9 to TRBJ2-7; TRBD2 aligns across 11 bases. The CDR3 extends over 15 amino acids. Per germline, CDR1 SGDLS and CDR2 YYNGEE. The V segment lost 4 bases and the J segment 7 bases; nucleotides outside the gene matches: 10. CDR3 DNA: TGTGCCAGCAGCCATAGCGGGGGGGCGAGCTATGAGCAGTACTTC. It is translated as CASSHSGGASYEQYF.

This clonotype was observed many times. V usage is TRBV6-2 or TRBV6-3 and J usage is TRBJ1-1; 7 nucleotides match TRBD1. Germline V CDR1 and CDR2: MNHEY, SVGEGT. Unmatched junction bases numbered 6, after V lost 6 bases and J lost 8 bases. This CDR3 region has 12 residues. CDR3 DNA sequence: TGTGCCAGCAGGCTCAGGGGGGAAGAAGCTTTCTTT. This gives the protein CASRLRGEEAFF.

The chain carries TRBV7-9 and TRBJ2-7; 10 bases agree with TRBD1. The CDR3 is made up of 15 amino acids. After removal of 6 bases from V and 6 bases from J, the junction contained 11 bases not matched to a gene. The germline V gene encodes CDR1 SEHNR and CDR2 FQNEAQ (reference sequence). The CDR3 DNA follows: TGTGCCAGCAGTCATGGTCGACAGGGGGCCCCCGAGCAGTACGTC. Amino acid sequence: CASSHGRQGAPEQYV.

This clonotype showed up many times. A much bigger clone sits one base away, suggesting this may be a read error. The chain is built from TRBV24-1 and TRBJ2-3; D is undetermined. This CDR3 is 15 amino acids long. In germline, CDR1 is KGHDR, CDR2 SFDVKD. The CDR3 DNA is TGTGCCGCCAGTGATCCGGCCAACTCACCAGATACGCAGTATTTT. This encodes CAASDPANSPDTQYF.

This clonotype is medium-sized by share. The V and J genes are TRBV10-3 and TRBJ2-7; perhaps D is TRBD1 or TRBD2 (5 bases each). Per germline, CDR1 ENHRY and CDR2 SYGVKD. Trimming stripped 2 bases from V and 4 bases from J, with 9 bases between. The CDR3 contains 13 residues. This chain's CDR3 is CAISEMGEYEQYF. CDR3 in DNA: TGTGCCATCAGTGAGATGGGGGAATACGAGCAGTACTTC.

This clonotype was counted at least ten times. The chain recombines TRBV5-5 with TRBJ2-7, with D possibly matching TRBD2 (5 bases). Germline V CDR1 and CDR2: SGHKS, YYEKEE (reference sequence). Trimming removed 0 bases from V and 2 bases from J, with 6 bases in between. CDR3 length: 13 residues. The CDR3 spells CASSLELAYEQYF. For the CDR3, the DNA is TGTGCCAGCAGCTTGGAACTAGCCTACGAGCAGTACTTC.

On this clonotype: The conserved phenylalanine or tryptophan is not found at the CDR3 terminus, so this likely reflects a read error. The chain recombines TRBV29-1 with TRBJ1-1; TRBD1 is a possible D gene (5 bases). CDR1 and CDR2 from the germline V gene are SQVTM and ANQGSEA. The CDR3 has 14 residues. The V end lost 3 bases, the J end lost 3 bases, and 14 bases lay between the germline ends. This CDR3 reads CSVEGGSGYTEAFL. The CDR3 DNA follows: TGCAGCGTTGAGGGGGGTTCTGGGTACACTGAAGCTTTCCTT.

There are many counts of this clonotype. This rearrangement joins TRBV13 to TRBJ1-2; 8 bases are a match to TRBD1. Germline V gene sequence: CDR1 PRHDT, CDR2 FYEKMQ (reference sequence). CDR3 length equals 16 residues. With 11 bases clipped from V and 4 bases from J, the junction kept 18 bases outside the gene matches. CDR3 in DNA: TGTGCCGGCGGGGAAACCCGGGACAGGTTTTCCTATGGCTACACCTTC. It specifies CAGGETRDRFSYGYTF.

This clonotype was recorded many times. J is TRBJ2-1 and V is TRBV10-2; perhaps TRBD1 as D (6 bases). The V end was cut by 5 bases, the J end by 5 bases, with 10 bases between. The CDR3 runs to 13 residues. Germline V CDR1 and CDR2: WSHSY, SAAADI. The CDR3 DNA is TGCGCCAGCAGTCGGACAGCAGACAATGAGCAGTTCTTC. Protein: CASSRTADNEQFF.

CDR3 nucleotide sequence: TGTGCCAGCAGTGAGGGGTTACCAGATACGCAGTATTTT. Protein sequence: CASSEGLPDTQYF. The chain combines TRBV25-1 with TRBJ2-3; D is undetermined. Deletions cut 3 bases from V and 4 bases from J, with 8 bases between. CDR3 size: 13 residues. From germline, CDR1 is MGHDK and CDR2 SYGVNS.

This clonotype was counted ten times or more. The chain combines TRBV7-6 with TRBJ2-7; 12 bases agree with TRBD1. The V segment lost 5 bases and the J segment 5 bases; nucleotides outside the gene matches: 4. Germline V gene sequence: CDR1 SGHVS, CDR2 FNYEAQ. The CDR3 extends over 14 amino acids. CDR3 in DNA: TGTGCCAGCAGCCTGGGGGACAGGGGGCACGAGCAGTACTTC. Encoded protein: CASSLGDRGHEQYF.

This chain connects TRBV25-1 to TRBJ2-1, with unresolved D. V was trimmed by 8 bases and J by 9 bases, leaving 14 bases between them. The germline V gene has CDR1 MGHDK and CDR2 SYGVNS. The CDR3 has 12 amino acids. CDR3 protein: CASGRKWGEQFF. CDR3 nucleotide sequence: TGTGCCAGCGGCAGAAAGTGGGGTGAGCAGTTCTTC.

For the CDR3, the DNA is TGCAGCGTTGAAGGCCACGGACAGGGCAAACACAATGAGCAGTTCTTC. Translating it yields CSVEGHGQGKHNEQFF. This sequence joins TRBV29-1 and TRBJ2-1; 8 bases are a match to TRBD1. Germline lookup yields CDR1 SQVTM and CDR2 ANQGSEA. The CDR3 is 16 amino acids. After removal of 1 base from V and 5 bases from J, the junction contained 10 bases not matched to a gene.

This clonotype showed up many times. A much larger clone lies a single base off, so this may be a read error. V gene TRBV12-3 or TRBV12-4 combines with J gene TRBJ2-7; 10 positions agree with TRBD2. The CDR3 consists of 14 residues. Trimming removed 5 bases from V and 2 bases from J; junction bases left unmatched: 3. CDR3 DNA: TGTGCCAGCAGTCTCAGCGGGGGGGCCTACGAGCAGTACTTC. Translation: CASSLSGGAYEQYF.

With respect to this clonotype: This may arise from a read error, as a much more abundant clone is one base away. V gene TRBV24-1 combines with J gene TRBJ1-6; 10 nucleotides agree with TRBD1. The CDR3 has 15 amino acids. Per the germline V gene, CDR1 is KGHDR and CDR2 is SFDVKD. V lost 7 bases and J lost 6; bases outside the gene matches: 5. The CDR3 protein is CATSQDRGGNSPLHF. The DNA for the CDR3 is TGTGCCACCAGCCAGGACAGGGGGGGTAATTCACCCCTCCACTTT.

With regard to this clonotype: A much larger clonotype is one base distant, so this may be a read error. V usage is TRBV10-3 and J usage is TRBJ2-7, with D possibly being TRBD1 (5 bases). The germline V gene has CDR1 ENHRY and CDR2 SYGVKD. This CDR3 is built from 14 residues. The DNA of the CDR3 is TGTGCCAGCAGTTACCCAAGGGGCGCCTACGAGCAGTACTTC. Its translation is CASSYPRGAYEQYF.

This clonotype was detected many times. This rearrangement joins TRBV13 to TRBJ2-1; perhaps TRBD2 as D (6 bases). Deletions cut 5 bases from V and 10 bases from J, with 15 bases between. CDR1 is PRHDT and CDR2 is FYEKMQ in the germline V gene (reference sequence). The length of the CDR3 is 13 residues. The CDR3 DNA follows: TGTGCCAGCAGCGCCAGACCTCGGGGGGAGCAGTTCTTC. The encoded protein is CASSARPRGEQFF.

This clonotype was observed a single time. The gene calls are TRBV24-1 and TRBJ2-3, with 10 bases identical to TRBD1. Trimming removed 2 bases from V and 2 bases from J; junction bases left unmatched: 6. This CDR3 region has 17 residues. Germline V gene data show CDR1 as KGHDR and CDR2 as SFDVKD. The CDR3 sequence is CATSDSGQGGYTDTQYF. DNA for the CDR3: TGTGCCACCAGTGATTCAGGACAGGGGGGTTACACAGATACGCAGTATTTT.

This clonotype was observed a few times. The V call is TRBV2, the J call TRBJ1-5, with unresolved D. The length of the CDR3 is 13 residues. V lost 5 bases and J lost 4, with 9 bases in between. In germline, CDR1 is SNHLY, CDR2 FYNNEI. The CDR3 DNA sequence: TGTGCCAGCAGTCGCCAGGAGAATCAGCCCCAGCATTTT. This codes for CASSRQENQPQHF.

This clonotype was observed at least ten times. The chain combines TRBV20-1 with TRBJ1-4; 8 nucleotides align to TRBD1. The V gene's germline CDR1 is DFQATT and CDR2 SNEGSKA (reference sequence). V shed 1 base and J 2 bases; nucleotides not matched to a gene: 12. This CDR3 contains 18 residues. This CDR3 is CSARGPTGAMWTNEKLFF. CDR3 DNA: TGCAGTGCTAGAGGTCCGACAGGGGCTATGTGGACTAATGAAAAACTGTTTTTT.

This clonotype was counted many times. The V and J genes are TRBV7-9 and TRBJ2-2; D unclear. From germline, CDR1 is SEHNR and CDR2 FQNEAQ (reference sequence). V was shortened by 3 bases and J by 7 bases, with 9 bases between the two germline ends. The CDR3 contains 13 residues. The CDR3, as DNA: TGTGCCAGCAGCTTGAGTGGGATCGGGGAGCTGTTTTTT. Residues: CASSLSGIGELFF.

This clonotype was found many times. The chain employs TRBV6-1 and TRBJ1-6; weak D call: TRBD1 (6 bases). This CDR3 comprises 13 residues. The V gene lost 6 bases and the J gene lost 10 bases, with 13 bases spanning the gap. CDR1 and CDR2 (germline): MNHNS, SASEGT. The CDR3: CASSKGQGSPLHF. In DNA, the CDR3 is TGTGCCAGCAGCAAGGGACAAGGATCACCCCTCCACTTT.